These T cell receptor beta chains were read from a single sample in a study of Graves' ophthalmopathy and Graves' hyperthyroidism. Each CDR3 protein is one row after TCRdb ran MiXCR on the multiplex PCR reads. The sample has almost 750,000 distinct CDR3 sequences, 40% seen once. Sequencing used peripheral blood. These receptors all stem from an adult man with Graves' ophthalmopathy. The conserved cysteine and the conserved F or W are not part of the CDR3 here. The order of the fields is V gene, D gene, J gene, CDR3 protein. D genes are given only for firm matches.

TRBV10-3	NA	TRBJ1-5	AIEDRPRGQPQH
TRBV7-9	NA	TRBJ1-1	ASSRDEGVNTEAF
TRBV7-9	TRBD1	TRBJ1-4	ASSQPDRDYEKLF
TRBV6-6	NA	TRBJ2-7	ASSYLGGSSYEQY
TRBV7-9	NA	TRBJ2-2	AITGTEETGELF
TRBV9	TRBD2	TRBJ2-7	ASSQRGGAYEQY
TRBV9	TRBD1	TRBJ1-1	ASSADWDRLNTEAF
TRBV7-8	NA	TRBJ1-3	ASSLVGNTIY
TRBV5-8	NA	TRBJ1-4	ASSYAWSEKLF
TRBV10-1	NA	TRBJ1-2	ASSESAGAMNYGYT
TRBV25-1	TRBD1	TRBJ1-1	ASPQDRFGEAF
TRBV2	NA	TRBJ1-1	ASSEGTANTEAF
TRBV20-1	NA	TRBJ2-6	SGVYDSGANVLT
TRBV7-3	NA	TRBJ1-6	ASSLPGGGLGFSPLH
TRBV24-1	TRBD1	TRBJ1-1	ATSDPGTGGETEAF
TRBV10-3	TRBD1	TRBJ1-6	AIKGRGHRSPLH
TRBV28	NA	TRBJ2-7	ATSRYEQY
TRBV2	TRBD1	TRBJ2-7	ASGAGQGKQFRGEQY
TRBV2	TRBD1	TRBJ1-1	ASVDREGGEAF
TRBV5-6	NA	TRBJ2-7	ASTPGRAQYEQY
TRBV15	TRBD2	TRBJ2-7	ATSRASGLAGYEQY
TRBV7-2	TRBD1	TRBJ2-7	ASSLGTGVTYEQY
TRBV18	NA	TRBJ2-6	ASSPRSPSGANVLT
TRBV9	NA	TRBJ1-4	ASSLAGMF
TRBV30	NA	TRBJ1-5	AWSLGSNQPQH
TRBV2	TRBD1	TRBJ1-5	ASRETGAGNQPQH
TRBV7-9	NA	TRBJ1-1	ASSQSAKEAF
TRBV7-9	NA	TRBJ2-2	ASSYDGGNTGELF
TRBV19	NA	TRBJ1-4	ASSRTGTYATNEKLF
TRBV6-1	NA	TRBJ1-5	ASRALSSNQPQH
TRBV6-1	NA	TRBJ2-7	ASSEGQAYDQY
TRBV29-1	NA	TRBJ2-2	SVVEGAGELF
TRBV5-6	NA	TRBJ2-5	ASSPAGLETQY
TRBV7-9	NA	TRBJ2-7	ASSGLLTAIYEQY
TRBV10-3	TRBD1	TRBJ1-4	ASSSRQGYEKLF
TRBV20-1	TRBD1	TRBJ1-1	SAKGTGNTEAF
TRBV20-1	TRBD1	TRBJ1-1	SASAGTGGNTEAF
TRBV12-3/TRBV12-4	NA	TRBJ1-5	ASSRPTGISNQPQH
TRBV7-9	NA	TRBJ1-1	ASSPTGGPEAF
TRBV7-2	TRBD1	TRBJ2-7	ASSGWTGNSYEQY
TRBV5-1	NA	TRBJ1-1	ASRRIGVNTEAF
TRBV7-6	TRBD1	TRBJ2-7	ASSSPDRVRQY
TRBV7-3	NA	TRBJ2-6	ASSFFAGASSGANVLT
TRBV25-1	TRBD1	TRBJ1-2	ASSAPGQGNNNYGYT
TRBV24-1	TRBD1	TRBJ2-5	ATSVGQGMQETQY
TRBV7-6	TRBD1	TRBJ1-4	ASSLRTGGIATNEKLF
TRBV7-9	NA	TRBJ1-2	ASTDLLGINGYT
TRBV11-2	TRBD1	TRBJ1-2	ASSPIGTDYGYT
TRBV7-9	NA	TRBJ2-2	ASSRMGNTGELF
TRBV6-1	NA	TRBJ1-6	ASSYSGAPNSPLH
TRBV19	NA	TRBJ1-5	ASRQRGDRDQPQH
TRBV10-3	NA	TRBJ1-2	AISHRDTYGYT
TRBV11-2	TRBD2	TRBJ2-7	ASSLDPGTSGYEQY
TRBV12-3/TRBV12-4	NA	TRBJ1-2	ASSYDLGSKGT
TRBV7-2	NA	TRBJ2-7	ASSQLGGTSSYEQY
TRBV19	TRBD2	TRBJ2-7	ASSIPGLATSEQY
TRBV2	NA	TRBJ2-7	ASSEVRVEQY
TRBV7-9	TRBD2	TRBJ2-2	ASSPGLAGVSGELF
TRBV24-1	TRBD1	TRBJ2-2	ATSETGTGNTGELF